The rows below give T cell receptor beta chains drawn from one sample of a study of glioma-infiltrating T cells after dendritic cell vaccination. TCRdb's table, derived via immunoSEQ multiplex PCR, lists solely in-frame clones and lacks some. The table includes some 73,000 clones, roughly four fifths detected once. Source: blood, taken before dendritic cell vaccination. Every receptor here comes from a human donor with glioblastoma. CDR3s include the opening cysteine and the closing phenylalanine or tryptophan. The D gene is left open where the match is weak. Some rows mark clone size as missing; the rest say once, few, many or name a class of expanded clone.

J gene: TRBJ2-5; D gene: NA; clone size: NA; V gene: TRBV10-3; CDR3 protein: CAITEGGGTQYF; CDR3 DNA: TGTGCCATCACAGAGGGAGGGGGGACCCAGTACTTC
J gene: TRBJ2-7; D gene: TRBD2; clone size: NA; V gene: TRBV5-1; CDR3 protein: CASSFGSVGGVYEQYF; CDR3 DNA: TGCGCCAGCAGCTTCGGGAGTGTCGGGGGGGTGTACGAGCAGTACTTC
J gene: TRBJ2-7; D gene: NA; clone size: NA; V gene: TRBV7-2; CDR3 protein: CASSLDSASYEQYF; CDR3 DNA: TGTGCCAGCAGCTTAGATAGCGCCTCCTACGAGCAGTACTTC
J gene: TRBJ1-1; D gene: TRBD1; clone size: NA; V gene: TRBV19; CDR3 protein: CASSRTGDTEAFF; CDR3 DNA: TGTGCCAGTAGTAGGACAGGGGATACTGAAGCTTTCTTT
J gene: TRBJ2-1; D gene: NA; clone size: NA; V gene: TRBV29-1; CDR3 protein: CSVEGWQGYNEQFF; CDR3 DNA: TGCAGCGTTGAAGGCTGGCAGGGTTACAATGAGCAGTTCTTC
J gene: TRBJ2-1; D gene: TRBD2; clone size: NA; V gene: TRBV5-1; CDR3 protein: CASSPRTSDFSYNEQFF; CDR3 DNA: TGCGCCAGCAGCCCCAGGACTAGTGATTTCTCCTACAATGAGCAGTTCTTC
J gene: TRBJ1-2; D gene: TRBD1; clone size: NA; V gene: TRBV29-1; CDR3 protein: CSVEVIGEQGGRYGYTF; CDR3 DNA: TGCAGCGTTGAAGTAATCGGCGAACAGGGGGGGAGGTATGGCTACACCTTC
J gene: TRBJ2-3; D gene: TRBD1; clone size: NA; V gene: TRBV18; CDR3 protein: CASSLNRGRTDTQYF; CDR3 DNA: TGTGCCAGCTCGCTTAACAGGGGGCGCACAGATACGCAGTATTTT
J gene: TRBJ2-3; D gene: TRBD2; clone size: NA; V gene: TRBV9; CDR3 protein: CASRSERGGLSDTQYF; CDR3 DNA: TGTGCCAGCAGGTCCGAGCGGGGGGGCCTGTCAGATACGCAGTATTTT
J gene: TRBJ1-5; D gene: TRBD1; clone size: NA; V gene: TRBV6-1; CDR3 protein: CASRLQGDNQPQHF; CDR3 DNA: TGTGCCAGCAGATTACAGGGGGACAATCAGCCCCAGCATTTT
J gene: TRBJ1-5; D gene: NA; clone size: NA; V gene: TRBV7-9; CDR3 protein: CASSFGGNQPQHF; CDR3 DNA: TGTGCCAGCAGCTTCGGTGGTAATCAGCCCCAGCATTTT
J gene: TRBJ1-3; D gene: TRBD1; clone size: NA; V gene: TRBV27; CDR3 protein: CASSRLDRASGNTIYF; CDR3 DNA: TGTGCCAGCAGCCGATTAGACAGGGCCTCTGGAAACACCATATATTTT
J gene: TRBJ2-7; D gene: TRBD2; clone size: few; V gene: TRBV2; CDR3 protein: CASTRGANSYEQYF; CDR3 DNA: TGTGCCAGTACGCGGGGGGCGAACTCCTACGAGCAGTACTTC
J gene: TRBJ1-2; D gene: NA; clone size: NA; V gene: TRBV27; CDR3 protein: CASSPSRLSYGYTF; CDR3 DNA: TGTGCCAGCAGCCCTTCCCGTCTTTCCTATGGCTACACCTTC
J gene: TRBJ2-2; D gene: TRBD1; clone size: NA; V gene: TRBV19; CDR3 protein: CASSLGQGNTGELFF; CDR3 DNA: TGTGCCAGTAGTCTGGGACAGGGAAACACCGGGGAGCTGTTTTTT
J gene: TRBJ1-2; D gene: TRBD1; clone size: NA; V gene: TRBV5-6; CDR3 protein: CASSLIPGQGRGYTF; CDR3 DNA: TGTGCCAGCAGCCTGATTCCGGGACAGGGCCGTGGCTACACCTTC
J gene: TRBJ2-5; D gene: NA; clone size: NA; V gene: TRBV7-9; CDR3 protein: CASSLWGLETQYF; CDR3 DNA: TGTGCCAGCAGCTTATGGGGCCTAGAGACCCAGTACTTC
J gene: TRBJ2-1; D gene: TRBD1; clone size: NA; V gene: TRBV13; CDR3 protein: CASSNRDRLYNEQFF; CDR3 DNA: TGTGCCAGCAGCAACCGGGACAGACTCTACAATGAGCAGTTCTTC
J gene: TRBJ1-3; D gene: TRBD1; clone size: NA; V gene: TRBV19; CDR3 protein: CASSHRGLGDTIYF; CDR3 DNA: TGTGCCAGTAGTCACAGGGGTTTAGGGGACACCATATATTTT
J gene: TRBJ2-1; D gene: TRBD1; clone size: NA; V gene: TRBV7-9; CDR3 protein: CASSPPSGTGSLNEQFF; CDR3 DNA: TGTGCCAGCAGCCCCCCATCCGGGACAGGGTCTTTGAATGAGCAGTTCTTC
J gene: TRBJ2-2; D gene: TRBD2; clone size: NA; V gene: TRBV6-1; CDR3 protein: CASSEPLGVAGGHDTGELFF; CDR3 DNA: TGTGCCAGCAGTGAACCCCTTGGGGTAGCGGGGGGGCATGACACCGGGGAGCTGTTTTTT
J gene: TRBJ2-3; D gene: NA; clone size: NA; V gene: TRBV11-3; CDR3 protein: CASSLIPSTDTQYF; CDR3 DNA: TGTGCCAGCAGCTTAATCCCGAGCACAGATACGCAGTATTTT
J gene: TRBJ1-4; D gene: NA; clone size: NA; V gene: TRBV5-6; CDR3 protein: CASSLVGQEDEKLFF; CDR3 DNA: TGTGCCAGCAGCTTGGTAGGTCAGGAAGATGAAAAACTGTTTTTT
J gene: TRBJ2-3; D gene: TRBD2; clone size: once; V gene: TRBV4-1; CDR3 protein: CASSQGGAGGPKNTDTQYF; CDR3 DNA: TGCGCCAGCAGCCAAGGGGGGGCGGGAGGTCCCAAGAACACAGATACGCAGTATTTT
J gene: TRBJ2-4; D gene: TRBD2; clone size: NA; V gene: TRBV5-1; CDR3 protein: CASSLAPSGARGKNIQYF; CDR3 DNA: TGCGCCAGCAGCTTGGCCCCTAGCGGGGCGCGAGGTAAAAACATTCAGTACTTC
J gene: TRBJ1-4; D gene: NA; clone size: NA; V gene: TRBV6-4; CDR3 protein: CASSVTVPTNEKLFF; CDR3 DNA: TGTGCCAGCAGTGTGACTGTGCCAACTAATGAAAAACTGTTTTTT
J gene: TRBJ2-1; D gene: TRBD1; clone size: NA; V gene: TRBV11-2; CDR3 protein: CATTPGGGVRAEQFF; CDR3 DNA: TGTGCCACTACCCCAGGGGGCGGTGTTAGAGCCGAGCAGTTCTTC
J gene: TRBJ1-5; D gene: NA; clone size: NA; V gene: TRBV2; CDR3 protein: CASSEIYSSNQPQHF; CDR3 DNA: TGTGCCAGCAGTGAAATTTACAGTAGCAATCAGCCCCAGCATTTT
J gene: TRBJ1-2; D gene: TRBD1; clone size: NA; V gene: TRBV27; CDR3 protein: CASSSLFDRAANYGYTF; CDR3 DNA: TGTGCCAGCAGTTCGCTCTTCGACAGGGCCGCTAACTATGGCTACACCTTC
J gene: TRBJ1-1; D gene: TRBD1; clone size: few; V gene: TRBV7-6; CDR3 protein: CASSPGQGRAFF; CDR3 DNA: TGTGCCAGCAGCCCAGGACAGGGGCGCGCTTTCTTT
J gene: TRBJ2-1; D gene: TRBD2; clone size: NA; V gene: TRBV5-4; CDR3 protein: CASRLSGGWNSNEQFF; CDR3 DNA: TGTGCCAGCAGGTTAAGCGGGGGGTGGAATTCCAATGAGCAGTTCTTC
J gene: TRBJ2-5; D gene: TRBD1; clone size: once; V gene: TRBV30; CDR3 protein: CAWSGDRGQETQYF; CDR3 DNA: TGTGCCTGGAGCGGAGACAGGGGCCAAGAGACCCAGTACTTC
J gene: TRBJ1-5; D gene: TRBD1; clone size: NA; V gene: TRBV19; CDR3 protein: CASADREWPQHF; CDR3 DNA: TGTGCCAGCGCGGACAGGGAGTGGCCCCAGCATTTT
J gene: TRBJ2-2; D gene: TRBD2; clone size: NA; V gene: TRBV10-3; CDR3 protein: CAIKDRGLAGGTGELFF; CDR3 DNA: TGTGCCATCAAAGATCGGGGACTAGCGGGGGGCACCGGGGAGCTGTTTTTT
J gene: TRBJ1-2; D gene: TRBD1; clone size: NA; V gene: TRBV4-1; CDR3 protein: CASSHPNRQGGYTF; CDR3 DNA: TGCGCCAGCAGCCATCCCAATCGACAGGGGGGCTACACCTTC
J gene: TRBJ2-1; D gene: NA; clone size: NA; V gene: TRBV10-3; CDR3 protein: CAISESVGAFF; CDR3 DNA: TGTGCCATCAGTGAGTCAGTAGGGGCGTTCTTC
J gene: TRBJ1-5; D gene: TRBD1; clone size: NA; V gene: TRBV4-2; CDR3 protein: CASSQQGAYSNQPQHF; CDR3 DNA: TGTGCCAGCAGCCAACAGGGGGCTTATAGCAATCAGCCCCAGCATTTT
J gene: TRBJ2-5; D gene: NA; clone size: NA; V gene: TRBV5-1; CDR3 protein: CASSLRGGNKETQYF; CDR3 DNA: TGCGCCAGCAGCTTGAGGGGGGGCAACAAAGAGACCCAGTACTTC
J gene: TRBJ2-2; D gene: TRBD1; clone size: NA; V gene: TRBV4-1; CDR3 protein: CASSFGTANTGELFF; CDR3 DNA: TGCGCCAGCAGCTTCGGGACAGCGAACACCGGGGAGCTGTTTTTT
J gene: TRBJ2-4; D gene: TRBD2; clone size: once; V gene: TRBV7-2; CDR3 protein: CASSLAPGRENIQYF; CDR3 DNA: TGTGCCAGCAGCTTAGCCCCCGGGAGGGAGAACATTCAGTACTTC
J gene: TRBJ2-2; D gene: NA; clone size: NA; V gene: TRBV2; CDR3 protein: CASSRTGDAGELFF; CDR3 DNA: TGTGCCAGCAGTCGGACGGGGGACGCCGGGGAGCTGTTTTTT
J gene: TRBJ2-1; D gene: NA; clone size: NA; V gene: TRBV4-1; CDR3 protein: CASSQDLTSRGGNEQFF; CDR3 DNA: TGCGCCAGCAGCCAGGACTTAACGTCTAGAGGAGGCAATGAGCAGTTCTTC
J gene: TRBJ1-5; D gene: NA; clone size: NA; V gene: TRBV30; CDR3 protein: CAWSGLGGRPQHF; CDR3 DNA: TGTGCCTGGAGTGGCCTGGGGGGGCGGCCCCAGCATTTT
J gene: TRBJ2-2; D gene: TRBD2; clone size: few; V gene: TRBV5-4; CDR3 protein: CAAHGTSGSNTGELFF; CDR3 DNA: TGTGCCGCTCACGGGACTAGCGGATCTAACACCGGGGAGCTGTTTTTT
J gene: TRBJ2-1; D gene: NA; clone size: NA; V gene: TRBV27; CDR3 protein: CASSLVGESYNEQFF; CDR3 DNA: TGTGCCAGCAGTTTGGTGGGAGAATCCTACAATGAGCAGTTCTTC
J gene: TRBJ1-1; D gene: NA; clone size: NA; V gene: TRBV9; CDR3 protein: CASSVAPGRVTEAFF; CDR3 DNA: TGTGCCAGCAGCGTAGCCCCAGGGAGGGTCACTGAAGCTTTCTTT
J gene: TRBJ1-2; D gene: TRBD1; clone size: NA; V gene: TRBV20-1; CDR3 protein: CSAPQGAGYTF; CDR3 DNA: TGCAGTGCTCCTCAGGGGGCAGGCTACACCTTC
J gene: TRBJ2-2; D gene: NA; clone size: NA; V gene: TRBV27; CDR3 protein: CASSFHPVAGELFF; CDR3 DNA: TGTGCCAGCAGTTTCCACCCGGTAGCCGGGGAGCTGTTTTTT
J gene: TRBJ1-2; D gene: TRBD1; clone size: NA; V gene: TRBV6-5; CDR3 protein: CASRRTRDSNYGYTF; CDR3 DNA: TGTGCCAGCAGAAGGACCCGGGACAGCAACTATGGCTACACCTTC
J gene: TRBJ2-5; D gene: TRBD1; clone size: NA; V gene: TRBV11-2; CDR3 protein: CASSLGQGTLQETQYF; CDR3 DNA: TGTGCCAGCAGCTTAGGACAGGGGACCCTCCAAGAGACCCAGTACTTC
J gene: TRBJ2-6; D gene: NA; clone size: NA; V gene: TRBV9; CDR3 protein: CASSVAGQGSSGANVLTF; CDR3 DNA: TGTGCCAGCAGCGTAGCTGGGCAGGGGAGCTCTGGGGCCAACGTCCTGACTTTC
J gene: TRBJ1-1; D gene: NA; clone size: once; V gene: TRBV27; CDR3 protein: CASSLWPGMGTEAFF; CDR3 DNA: TGTGCCAGCAGTTTATGGCCAGGGATGGGCACTGAAGCTTTCTTT
J gene: TRBJ2-5; D gene: TRBD2; clone size: NA; V gene: TRBV10-1; CDR3 protein: CASSPGRGRALETQYF; CDR3 DNA: TGCGCCAGCAGCCCAGGGCGCGGGAGGGCCCTTGAGACCCAGTACTTC
J gene: TRBJ1-2; D gene: NA; clone size: once; V gene: TRBV5-1; CDR3 protein: CASTGGTAYGYTF; CDR3 DNA: TGCGCCAGCACTGGGGGGACCGCCTATGGCTACACCTTC